This entry features one T cell receptor beta chain sequence. Germline V gene data show CDR1 as LGHDT and CDR2 as YNNKEL (reference sequence). The ends lost 1 base at V and 2 bases at J; junction bases unmatched: 2. This CDR3 is 15 amino acids long. In the original processing: Amplification of reference gene primers provided the estimated nucleated cell counts. The method was immunoSEQ multiplex PCR; TCRdb's version includes in-frame clones alone and lacks a portion of them. Clonal size and the V and J genes are those of that table, whereas D and trimming came from the DNA. The sample has roughly 120,000 clones, 85% to 90% seen once; the top ten hold roughly 1%. This sample is drawn from a study of blood T cell repertoires in COVID-19. Across the whole study: Specimens from acute and convalescent COVID-19 originated in the United States, Italy and Spain. From T cells, B-cell-depleted T cells, or PBMCs came the material, which was cDNA or gDNA.

Sequencing input: peripheral blood. This TCR was recovered from a woman aged 45-65 years with active or convalescent COVID-19. The rearrangement links TRBV3-1 (or the pseudogene TRBV3-2) to TRBJ2-7; 10 nucleotides agree with TRBD2. The CDR3 loop reads CASSQVTSGTYEQYF. DNA of the CDR3: TGTGCCAGCAGCCAAGTCACTAGCGGGACCTACGAGCAGTACTTC.